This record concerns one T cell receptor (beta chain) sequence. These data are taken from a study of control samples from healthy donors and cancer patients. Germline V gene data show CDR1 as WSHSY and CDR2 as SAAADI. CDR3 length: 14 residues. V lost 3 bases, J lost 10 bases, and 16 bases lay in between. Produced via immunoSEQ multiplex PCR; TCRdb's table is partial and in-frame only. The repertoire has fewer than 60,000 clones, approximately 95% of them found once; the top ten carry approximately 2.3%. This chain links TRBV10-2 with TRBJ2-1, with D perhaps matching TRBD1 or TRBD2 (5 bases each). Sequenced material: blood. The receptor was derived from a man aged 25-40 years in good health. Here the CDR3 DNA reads TGCGCCAGCAGTGATAATGGGGGTCGAGTAGAGCAGTTCTTC. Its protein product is CASSDNGGRVEQFF.